The 30 T cell receptor beta chains listed next were all sequenced from one sample in a study of blood T cell repertoires in COVID-19. This table comes from immunoSEQ multiplex PCR, and its TCRdb copy is limited to in-frame clones, with some not included. The repertoire consists of 200,000 to 250,000 clones, with around 80% occurring once and the leading ten covering roughly 1.3%. Sequencing was carried out using peripheral blood. The receptors come from a woman in her 30s with COVID-19, enrolled during active disease.

This sequence joins TRBV7-9 and TRBJ1-1, with D tentatively TRBD1 (5 bases). V lost 2 bases to trimming and J lost 10 bases, with 11 bases between them. The germline V gene has CDR1 SEHNR and CDR2 FQNEAQ (reference sequence). This CDR3 region has 12 residues. DNA for the CDR3: TGTGCCAGCAGCTTACCCCGAGACAGAGCTTTCTTT. It codes for CASSLPRDRAFF.

The rearrangement uses TRBV6-7 and TRBJ2-3, with 8 positions matching TRBD2. TRBV6-7 is assigned to the ORF class and has an uncertain function. V shed 0 bases and J 7 bases; nucleotides not matched to a gene: 15. The CDR3 contains 18 residues. CDR3: CASSYSGSAGVCQYTQYF. Here the CDR3 DNA reads TGTGCCAGCAGTTACTCTGGGTCAGCGGGGGTGTGTCAGTATACGCAGTATTTT.

The rearrangement joins TRBV7-3 to TRBJ2-1; weak D call: TRBD1 (5 bases). With 2 bases removed from V and 8 bases from J, the gap between germline ends came to 10 bases. Germline lookup yields CDR1 SGHTA and CDR2 FQGTGA. The CDR3 has 13 residues. The CDR3 DNA reads TGTGCCAGCAGCTTAGGCAGGGCCGATGAGCAGTTCTTC. This sequence encodes CASSLGRADEQFF.

The chain recombines TRBV15 with TRBJ1-4, with TRBD1 as a possible D gene (6 bases). The V gene lost 1 base and the J gene lost 5 bases, with 8 bases spanning the gap. The CDR3 runs to 14 residues. From germline, CDR1 is LNHNV and CDR2 YYDKDF (reference sequence). The CDR3 sequence: CATSRAGGNEKLFF. Written as DNA, the CDR3 is TGTGCCACCAGCAGAGCTGGGGGCAATGAAAAACTGTTTTTT.

V and J are TRBV27 and TRBJ2-1; no reliable D call. Trimming took 4 bases from V and 5 from J, leaving 3 bases between them. This CDR3 contains 11 residues. Germline values: CDR1 MNHEY, CDR2 SMNVEV (reference sequence). The DNA of the CDR3 is TGTGCCAGCAGTTCTAACAATGAGCAGTTCTTC. Translating gives CASSSNNEQFF.

The chain has TRBV5-6 and TRBJ1-5; 7 nucleotides align to TRBD1. This CDR3 spans 12 amino acids. J lost 13 bases, V lost 4 bases, and 8 bases had no gene match. Germline loops: CDR1 SGHDT, CDR2 YYEEEE. CDR3 protein: CASSGRQGFQHF. The CDR3 nucleotides read TGTGCCAGCAGCGGACGACAGGGTTTTCAGCATTTT.

CDR3 loop: CASSSIAGAGELFF. CDR3 bases: TGTGCCAGCAGTTCTATAGCGGGAGCCGGGGAGCTGTTTTTT. This chain links TRBV27 with TRBJ2-2, with 9 bases fitting TRBD2. The CDR3 covers 14 residues. Trimming removed 4 bases from V and 6 bases from J; junction bases left unmatched: 3. Germline V gives CDR1 MNHEY, CDR2 SMNVEV (reference sequence).

The V gene is TRBV19, the J gene TRBJ1-2, with 8 nucleotides matching TRBD1. The trim removed 6 bases at V and 8 bases at J, leaving 11 bases unmatched. CDR3 length: 14 residues. Germline V gives CDR1 LNHDA, CDR2 SQIVND (reference sequence). CDR3 residues: CASSNTDRAGGYTF. CDR3 in DNA: TGTGCCAGTAGCAATACGGACAGGGCGGGAGGCTACACCTTC.

The chain is built from TRBV6-5 and TRBJ1-2; D not certain. V was cut by 5 bases and J by 2 bases, with 12 bases left in between. Germline lookup yields CDR1 MNHEY and CDR2 SVGAGI. This CDR3 spans 14 amino acids. CDR3 protein: CASSPPPGNYGYTF. CDR3 nucleotide sequence: TGTGCCAGCAGTCCCCCTCCTGGCAACTATGGCTACACCTTC.

This rearrangement joins TRBV7-9 to TRBJ1-6, with 7 bases matching TRBD1. The J segment lost 7 bases and the V segment lost 3 bases, leaving 6 bases of the junction unmatched. The length of the CDR3 is 15 residues. Per the germline V gene, CDR1 is SEHNR and CDR2 is FQNEAQ (reference sequence). The CDR3 nucleotides are TGTGCCAGCAGCTTCACGACAGGGAGCAATTCACCCCTCCACTTT. It translates to CASSFTTGSNSPLHF.

The chain couples TRBV9 to TRBJ2-2; TRBD2 matches 8 bases. The V and J ends lost 5 bases and 5 bases, in that order; junction bases with no gene match: 5. The length of the CDR3 is 14 residues. Per the germline V gene, CDR1 is SGDLS and CDR2 is YYNGEE. Written as DNA, the CDR3 is TGTGCCAGCAGTCTTATAGCGGGAACCGGGGAGCTGTTTTTT. This gives the protein CASSLIAGTGELFF.

This clone was detected only once. The V call is TRBV7-2, the J call TRBJ2-7; 12 bases are shared with TRBD2. J gave up 2 bases and V 5 bases, and 4 bases lay outside the gene matches. CDR3 length: 15 residues. Looked up from germline, CDR1 is SGHTA and CDR2 is FQGNSA. The CDR3: CASSPTSGRPYEQYF. In nucleotides, the CDR3 is TGTGCCAGCAGCCCGACTAGCGGGAGACCCTACGAGCAGTACTTC.

The V call is TRBV4-3, the J call TRBJ1-6; the D gene is possibly TRBD1 (6 bases). The length of the CDR3 is 16 residues. From germline, CDR1 is LGHNA and CDR2 YSLEER. V lost 0 bases, J lost 5 bases, and 11 bases lay in between. CDR3 sequence reads: CASSQDRTVNNSPLHF. In DNA, the CDR3 is TGCGCCAGCAGCCAAGATAGGACAGTTAATAATTCACCCCTCCACTTT.

This chain uses TRBV6-1 with TRBJ2-7, with D possibly being TRBD2 (6 bases). The V gene lost 2 bases and the J gene lost 5 bases, with 13 bases spanning the gap. Germline CDR1 reads MNHNS; CDR2 reads SASEGT. This CDR3 comprises 14 residues. Here the CDR3 reads CASSEIGLSHEQYF. For the CDR3, the DNA is TGTGCCAGCAGTGAAATTGGACTAAGCCACGAGCAGTACTTC.

The CDR3 nucleotides read TGTGCCAGCAGCTCGTCGACAGGATCCTATGGCTACACCTTC. Its translation: CASSSSTGSYGYTF. The chain has TRBV7-2 and TRBJ1-2, with D possibly being TRBD1 (6 bases). CDR3 length: 14 residues. Germline V gene data show CDR1 as SGHTA and CDR2 as FQGNSA. The ends were cut back, 4 bases at V and 4 bases at J, with 13 bases in the middle.

This CDR3 reads CASSPLGTGHSPLHF. The CDR3 bases are TGTGCCAGCAGCCCCCTAGGGACAGGGCATTCACCCCTCCACTTT. This chain uses TRBV7-2 with TRBJ1-6; 9 bases map to TRBD1. This CDR3 comprises 15 residues. Trimming at V came to 5 bases and at J to 8 bases, leaving 7 bases not matched to a gene. CDR1 is SGHTA and CDR2 is FQGNSA in the germline V gene.

Concerning this clone: Other DNA sequences in the sample encode the same CDR3. The CDR3 loop is CATSRDRYTEAFF. The DNA for the CDR3 is TGTGCCACCAGCAGAGACAGATACACTGAAGCTTTCTTT. The chain employs TRBV15 and TRBJ1-1, with D unclear. CDR3 length: 13 amino acids. Trimming took 0 bases from V and 3 from J, leaving 5 bases between them. Germline V gives CDR1 LNHNV, CDR2 YYDKDF (reference sequence).

This chain links TRBV7-9 with TRBJ2-2; D gene unclear. Germline lookup yields CDR1 SEHNR and CDR2 FQNEAQ (reference sequence). V lost 5 bases to trimming and J lost 4 bases, with 8 bases between them. The CDR3 spans 13 residues. Here the CDR3 reads CASSAPGTGELFF. DNA of the CDR3: TGTGCCAGCAGCGCCCCGGGCACCGGGGAGCTGTTTTTT.

This clone was seen a handful of times. This chain links TRBV5-4 with TRBJ2-7, with D unresolved. CDR1 is SGHNT and CDR2 is YYREEE in the germline V gene (reference sequence). The V end was cut by 0 bases, the J end by 4 bases, with 5 bases between. The CDR3 consists of 12 residues. CDR3 residues: CASSLDRYEQYF. CDR3 nucleotides: TGTGCCAGCAGCTTGGATAGATACGAGCAGTACTTC.

V usage is TRBV2 and J usage is TRBJ2-1, with 10 bases lining up with TRBD2. The junction had 7 bases not matched to a gene; V was cut back by 4 bases and J by 4 bases. This CDR3 has 16 residues. CDR1 SNHLY and CDR2 FYNNEI come from the germline V gene. CDR3 nucleotide sequence: TGTGCCAGCAGTGTGGCTAGCGGGGGAGCATACAATGAGCAGTTCTTC. Encoded protein: CASSVASGGAYNEQFF.

The chain employs TRBV7-9 and TRBJ1-2; tentatively, D is TRBD1 (5 bases). Germline lookup yields CDR1 SEHNR and CDR2 FQNEAQ (reference sequence). CDR3 length equals 12 residues. V shed 7 bases and J shed 6 bases, with 12 bases lying between them. CDR3 in amino acids: CASTSGGNGYTF. The DNA for the CDR3 is TGTGCCAGCACCTCGGGGGGTAATGGCTACACCTTC.

This clone was picked up one time. The J gene is TRBJ1-5, the V gene TRBV28, with TRBD1 matching 7 bases. The CDR3 is 14 residues long. Germline V gives CDR1 MDHEN, CDR2 SYDVKM. V was clipped by 6 bases and J by 9 bases; unmatched bases: 11. The CDR3 DNA follows: TGTGCCAGCAGCTTGGGACAGCCTAATATGCCCCAGCATTTT. This sequence encodes CASSLGQPNMPQHF.

The rearrangement joins TRBV7-9 to TRBJ1-1; TRBD1 aligns across 10 bases. The germline CDR1 and CDR2 sequences are SEHNR and FQNEAQ (reference sequence). The CDR3 is 18 residues long. V shed 4 bases, J shed 0 bases, and the junction held 11 bases outside the gene matches. CDR3 DNA sequence: TGTGCCAGCAGCTCCCCCCGGGACAGGGGATTCTTGAACACTGAAGCTTTCTTT. Its protein is CASSSPRDRGFLNTEAFF.

This rearrangement joins TRBV30 to TRBJ1-6; maybe TRBD1 (6 bases). The CDR3 loop spans 14 amino acids. Germline V CDR1 and CDR2: GTSNPN, SVGIG (reference sequence). V gave up 4 bases and J gave up 7 bases, with 14 bases separating them. This CDR3 reads CAWKADSLNSPLHF. In DNA form, the CDR3 reads TGTGCCTGGAAGGCGGACAGTCTCAATTCACCCCTCCACTTT.

The chain links TRBV5-6 to TRBJ2-7, with D possibly matching TRBD1 (5 bases). Looked up from germline, CDR1 is SGHDT and CDR2 is YYEEEE. This CDR3 has 15 residues. Trimming pared 4 bases from V and 0 bases from J, leaving 14 bases between. Here the CDR3 reads CASSAKGRISYEQYF. In DNA form, the CDR3 reads TGTGCCAGCAGCGCAAAGGGGCGGATCTCCTACGAGCAGTACTTC.

The chain couples TRBV6-5 to TRBJ2-7; possibly TRBD1 for D (5 bases). V lost 8 bases and J 2 bases, leaving 13 bases between the germline ends. This CDR3 contains 13 residues. Germline CDR1 is MNHEY and CDR2 is SVGAGI. Here the CDR3 DNA reads TGTGCCAGCCAAAGGGGCGCGGCCTACGAGCAGTACTTC. Translating gives CASQRGAAYEQYF.

V and J are TRBV7-2 and TRBJ2-5; TRBD1 agrees at 10 bases. This CDR3 region has 16 residues. CDR1 and CDR2 from the germline V gene are SGHTA and FQGNSA. V trimming: 4 bases; J trimming: 1 base; junction bases outside the gene matches: 6. The CDR3 DNA follows: TGTGCCAGCAGCTACCGGGACAGGGGCCTCCAAGAGACCCAGTACTTC. Translated, it gives CASSYRDRGLQETQYF.

This clone was seen just once. This chain's CDR3 is CASPGGLGTGEDGYTF. The CDR3 region has the DNA TGTGCCAGCCCTGGGGGCCTGGGGACAGGGGAGGATGGCTACACCTTC. The rearrangement joins TRBV2 to TRBJ1-2; 10 bases match TRBD1. This CDR3 has 16 amino acids. The germline V gene has CDR1 SNHLY and CDR2 FYNNEI. V shed 8 bases, J shed 6 bases, and the junction held 15 bases outside the gene matches.

The chain combines TRBV6-2 or TRBV6-3 with TRBJ2-7, with a possible D match to TRBD1 (6 bases). This CDR3 comprises 13 residues. The germline CDR1 and CDR2 sequences are MNHEY and SVGEGT. V was trimmed by 2 bases and J by 2 bases, leaving 7 bases between them. The CDR3 loop is CASSYGGPYEQYF. For the CDR3, the DNA is TGTGCCAGCAGTTACGGGGGCCCCTACGAGCAGTACTTC.

This clone was detected only once. This chain connects TRBV5-8 to TRBJ1-5, with a tentative D call TRBD1 (6 bases). V lost 4 bases to trimming and J lost 9 bases, with 14 bases between them. The length of the CDR3 is 13 residues. The germline V gene encodes CDR1 SGHTS and CDR2 YDEGEE. This CDR3 is CASSTGQSLPQHF. The CDR3 bases are TGTGCCAGCAGCACTGGACAGTCCTTGCCCCAGCATTTT. The variable domain in full, with the rest retrieved from reference TRBV5-8 and TRBJ1-5, is EAGVTQSPTHLIKTRGQQATLRCSPISGHTSVYWYQQALGLGLQFLLWYDEGEERNRGNFPPRFSGRQFPNYSSELNVNALELEDSALYLCASSTGQSLPQHFGDGTRLSIL.